In its sample, the clone carrying this T cell receptor (beta chain) was seen once. Germline V gene lookup returns CDR1 LNHDA and CDR2 SQIVND (reference sequence). This CDR3 has 15 residues. Trimming removed 5 bases from V and 2 bases from J; junction bases left unmatched: 6. Clones were read by immunoSEQ multiplex PCR, and TCRdb kept only the in-frame ones, dropping some. The data hold over 200,000 clones, with 70% to 90% observed a single time. This sample is part of a study of blood T cell repertoires in COVID-19. The sequenced material came from PBMCs or T cells enriched from blood (not recorded which). The receptor was derived from a man aged 18 to 29 who had recovered from COVID-19. The J gene is TRBJ2-7, the V gene TRBV19; 10 bases are shared with TRBD2. CDR3 DNA: TGTGCCAGTAGTGCCCAGCGGGGGGGCGCCTACGAGCAGTACTTC. Protein product: CASSAQRGGAYEQYF.